Below are 9 T cell receptor beta chains sequenced from a single sample in a study of response to subunit inactivated influenza vaccine. TCRdb reanalysed the RT-PCR reads using MiXCR and keeps one entry per CDR3 protein. The table lists hundreds of thousands of distinct CDR3 sequences, over 10% of them singletons. Sample: PBMCs from blood, taken roughly 6 weeks after vaccination. The receptors were sampled from a man aged 50-60 years who received an inactivated influenza vaccine.

This clonotype was detected only a few times. The rearrangement uses TRBV12-3 or TRBV12-4 and TRBJ1-4; D call uncertain. Trimming stripped 3 bases from V and 3 bases from J, with 8 bases between. CDR3 size: 14 residues. In DNA form, the CDR3 reads TGTGCCAGCAGTTTTCCCGGATCTAATGAAAAACTGTTTTTT. This encodes CASSFPGSNEKLFF.

This clonotype was counted at least ten times. This chain joins TRBV7-9 and TRBJ2-1; 7 nucleotides match TRBD2. V lost 4 bases and J lost 7; bases outside the gene matches: 13. The CDR3 is 16 residues long. Germline V gene lookup returns CDR1 SEHNR and CDR2 FQNEAQ (reference sequence). The CDR3 sequence is CASSSTGGPGWNEQFF. CDR3 nucleotide sequence: TGTGCCAGCAGCTCAACGGGAGGCCCGGGGTGGAATGAGCAGTTCTTC. Looking up the rest from reference TRBV7-9 and TRBJ2-1 gives the full variable domain: DTGVSQNPRHKITKRGQNVTFRCDPISEHNRLYWYRQTLGQGPEFLTYFQNEAQLEKSRLLSDRFSAERPKGSFSTLEIQRTEQGDSAMYLCASSSTGGPGWNEQFFGPGTRLTVL.

The chain employs TRBV12-3 or TRBV12-4 and TRBJ2-7, with D possibly TRBD1 on 5 matching bases. The CDR3 has 13 residues. V lost 3 bases and J lost 6, with 12 bases in between. The CDR3 loop is CASSLAGLGEQYF. CDR3 bases: TGTGCCAGCAGTTTGGCAGGGTTGGGCGAGCAGTACTTC.

This clonotype was recorded a few times. This CDR3 reads CASSISGTINEQFF. In DNA, the CDR3 is TGTGCCAGCAGCATTTCCGGGACTATCAATGAGCAGTTCTTC. The chain uses TRBV7-3 and TRBJ2-1, with 7 bases matching TRBD2. This CDR3 contains 14 residues. The germline CDR1 and CDR2 sequences are SGHTA and FQGTGA. V dropped 5 bases and J dropped 6; count of bases not matched to a gene: 7.

The chain joins TRBV7-2 to TRBJ1-4, with no clear D. The germline CDR1 and CDR2 sequences are SGHTA and FQGNSA. V gave up 5 bases and J gave up 4 bases, with 11 bases separating them. This CDR3 has 14 residues. The CDR3 spells CASSTGLNNEKLFF. The CDR3 coding sequence is TGTGCCAGCAGCACCGGTTTGAATAATGAAAAACTGTTTTTT.

The J gene is TRBJ2-7, the V gene TRBV5-1; the D gene is possibly TRBD1 (5 bases). Trimming pared 0 bases from V and 4 bases from J, leaving 17 bases between. The CDR3 has 16 residues. Germline V CDR1 and CDR2: SGHRS, YFSETQ. The CDR3 nucleotides read TGCGCCAGCAGCTTGGCTCCCTTCCCAGGGCGTTACGAGCAGTACTTC. It translates to CASSLAPFPGRYEQYF.

The rearrangement joins TRBV4-2 to TRBJ1-2, with D possibly being TRBD1 (6 bases). Germline CDR1 and CDR2: LGHNA and YNFKEQ. The CDR3 is 12 residues long. The ends were cut back, 4 bases at V and 8 bases at J, with 11 bases in the middle. DNA of the CDR3: TGTGCCAGCAGCCCAGGGGTCCTAGGCTACACCTTC. This gives the protein CASSPGVLGYTF.

In its sample, this clonotype was seen a few times. The J gene is TRBJ2-7, the V gene TRBV6-2 or TRBV6-3; 9 nucleotides agree with TRBD2. Per the germline V gene, CDR1 is MNHEY and CDR2 is SVGEGT. The V and J ends lost 5 bases and 0 bases, in that order; junction bases with no gene match: 8. The CDR3 extends over 16 amino acids. DNA of the CDR3: TGTGCCAGCAGTCGCCGATCTAGCGGGATCTCCTACGAGCAGTACTTC. Encoded protein: CASSRRSSGISYEQYF.

This clonotype was seen only a few times. The chain combines TRBV6-5 with TRBJ2-5; no clear D. CDR1 MNHEY and CDR2 SVGAGI come from the germline V gene. The length of the CDR3 is 14 residues. Trimming shortened V by 5 bases and J by 5 bases, and 15 bases separated the two germline ends. CDR3 bases: TGTGCCAGCAGTCCCTCGTTGAGCTGGGAGACCCAGTACTTC. Translation gives CASSPSLSWETQYF.